This TCR beta chain was retrieved from a study of T cells in Graves' hyperthyroidism and ophthalmopathy. What was amplified from RNA transcripts were TCR beta CDR3 regions. The study used the HTBI primer set for a first-round RT-PCR of the TCR CDR3. TCRdb used MiXCR to reprocess the multiplex PCR reads, holding one entry per CDR3 protein. The sample carries around 25,000 distinct CDR3 sequences, approximately 49% recorded once. Trimming shortened V by 0 bases and J by 8 bases, and 16 bases separated the two germline ends. The germline V gene encodes CDR1 KGHDR and CDR2 SFDVKD. The CDR3 sequence is 16 residues long. The PBMCs were sourced from fresh peripheral blood (approximately 10 ml).

Input material: blood. This clonotype originated in a woman between 40 and 50 years old with Graves' hyperthyroidism that later progressed to Graves' ophthalmopathy. This chain links TRBV24-1 with TRBJ2-1; D is perhaps TRBD1 (6 bases). The CDR3 nucleotides are TGTGCCACCAGTGATTTGCGTCAGGGGTTCGTCTATGAGCAGTTCTTC. Its translation is CATSDLRQGFVYEQFF.